This paragraph covers one TCR beta chain sequence. This clonotype was counted ten times or more. The antigen this receptor binds is unknown. Base qualities are not provided; no much larger clone lies one nucleotide away. This specimen comes from a study of T cell repertoires in cytomegalovirus infection (dated by TCRdb to the late 2010s). For the study in its entirety: Recently identified HLA-C-restricted CMV epitopes, whose presentation resists viral immunomodulation, were targeted by peptide stimulations together with well-studied HLA-B-restricted epitopes. The HLA type of each donor mattered for the analysis, because public TCR beta signatures pointed to carriage of CMV infection along with the matching HLA type. Results and caveats for the whole study, not just this receptor: Carriers of CMV infection plus the relevant HLA type were discriminated by the cumulative frequency of public TCR beta family members in the study cohort and in an independent roughly 380-donor cohort. In the ex vivo response, HLA-C-restricted CMV-specific TCR beta clonotypes were dominant, and in two of eight donors the single most frequent clonotype came from this HLA-C-restricted group.

The run used an Illumina HiSeq 1500. TCRdb reran the public reads through fastp at Q25 and MiXCR, keeping productive beta chains. Records with the same CDR3 protein are collapsed into one entry carrying the most frequent genes and DNA. The sample profile shows about 830,000 distinct CDR3 sequences; approximately 32% of them were found once. The top ten clonotypes cover 12% of the sample. CDR1 and CDR2 (SGHVS, FQNEAQ) derive from the germline V gene. From the cysteine up to the phenylalanine, the CDR3 has a length of 13 residues. The kept DNA is CDR3 alone, 39 bases in frame from the first base. Trimming costs V 3 bases and J 4 bases, and their ends lie 8 bases apart. The treatment or condition label corresponds to: in vitro stimulation with specific CMV peptide epitopes to enrich CMV-specific T cells.

The sequences come from cultured CD8+ T cells from PBMCs, collected from culture after CMV antigen stimulation. The sequence links TRBV7-8 to TRBJ2-3; the D gene assignment is ambiguous. This sequence originates from a human donor in good health (CMV status not recorded). Some clones in this sample may be carry-over from other donors' samples. The DNA sequence reads TGTGCCAGCAGCTTGCGTATAGCAGATACGCAGTATTTT. It specifies CASSLRIADTQYF. This CDR3, with the reference TRBV7-8 and TRBJ2-3 proteins standing in past its ends, gives the full variable domain GAGVSQSPRYKVAKRGQDVALRCDPISGHVSLFWYQQALGQGPEFLTYFQNEAQLDKSGLPSDRFFAERPEGSVSTLKIQRTQQEDSAVYLCASSLRIADTQYFGPGTRLTVL.